The clone carrying this T cell receptor beta chain was picked up many times. This record belongs to a study of Graves' ophthalmopathy and Graves' hyperthyroidism. V was shortened by 2 bases and J by 5 bases, with 9 bases between the two germline ends. CDR3 length equals 14 residues. Scientists amplified the TCR beta CDR3 regions from RNA transcripts. First-round RT-PCR relied on HTBI primers, and a second-round multiplex PCR came next. TCRdb reprocessed the multiplex PCR reads via MiXCR and lists one record per CDR3 protein. Of roughly 300,000 distinct CDR3 sequences listed, around a sixth were seen once; the top ten hold 9% to 15%. What supplied the PBMCs was 7.5 to 10 ml of fresh peripheral blood.

The sequenced sample consisted of peripheral blood. This chain connects TRBV12-3 or TRBV12-4 to TRBJ2-2; D perhaps matches TRBD2 (6 bases). The clonotype originates from an adult man with Graves' ophthalmopathy. CDR3 loop: CASSLSGTTGELFF. DNA of the CDR3: TGTGCCAGCAGTTTATCGGGGACTACCGGGGAGCTGTTTTTT.